Listed here are 21 T cell receptor beta chains from one sample, sequenced in a study of cytomegalovirus exposure and HLA in healthy donors. In the PCR, 60 Vbeta and 13 Jbeta primers were used. Measured with immunoSEQ multiplex PCR; TCRdb has only the in-frame clones, and not every one. Here the sample spans 150,000 to 200,000 clones, approximately 80% being singletons. The specimen sequenced was PBMCs. The source of these receptors is a woman in her thirties or forties in good health and CMV-seronegative.

This chain links TRBV4-3 with TRBJ2-1; tentative D call: TRBD1 (6 bases). Per the germline V gene, CDR1 is LGHNA and CDR2 is YSLEER. V lost 0 bases and J 3 bases, leaving 24 bases between the germline ends. The CDR3 is 20 residues long. The CDR3: CASSQEGLQGVGAGYNEQFF. The DNA of the CDR3 is TGCGCCAGCAGCCAAGAGGGTTTACAGGGAGTAGGGGCGGGCTACAATGAGCAGTTCTTC.

The chain employs TRBV9 and TRBJ2-1; the D gene is possibly TRBD2 (6 bases). The V and J ends lost 5 bases and 8 bases respectively, with 17 bases between them. The CDR3 spans 14 residues. The germline CDR1 and CDR2 sequences are SGDLS and YYNGEE. CDR3 residues: CASSKEGLADEQFF. The CDR3 DNA reads as TGTGCCAGCAGTAAGGAGGGCCTTGCGGATGAGCAGTTCTTC.

The V and J genes are TRBV19 and TRBJ1-2, with 9 bases matching TRBD1. Germline V gene lookup returns CDR1 LNHDA and CDR2 SQIVND (reference sequence). V shed 7 bases and J 8 bases; nucleotides not matched to a gene: 11. The CDR3 spans 14 residues. The CDR3 bases are TGTGCCAGTATAGAGACAGGGGGAGCGGAAGGCTACACCTTC. Its translation is CASIETGGAEGYTF.

This clone has a handful of counts. The chain joins TRBV30 to TRBJ1-4; D is undetermined. With 4 bases removed from V and 0 bases from J, the gap between germline ends came to 15 bases. Looked up from germline, CDR1 is GTSNPN and CDR2 is SVGIG (reference sequence). The CDR3 extends over 16 amino acids. Here the CDR3 reads CAWNEGVGTTNEKLFF. The CDR3 DNA sequence: TGTGCCTGGAATGAGGGAGTGGGCACAACTAATGAAAAACTGTTTTTT.

V gene TRBV29-1 combines with J gene TRBJ1-5; 7 nucleotides line up with TRBD1. The germline V gene has CDR1 SQVTM and CDR2 ANQGSEA. The CDR3 runs 13 residues. With V trimmed by 4 bases and J by 3 bases, 3 bases remained unmatched. The CDR3 loop reads CSVGDRANQPQHF. CDR3 in DNA: TGCAGCGTTGGAGACAGGGCCAATCAGCCCCAGCATTTT. The complete variable domain, with remaining parts taken from reference TRBV29-1 and TRBJ1-5, reads SAVISQKPSRDICQRGTSLTIQCQVDSQVTMMFWYRQQPGQSLTLIATANQGSEATYESGFVIDKFPISRPNLTFSTLTVSNMSPEDSSIYLCSVGDRANQPQHFGDGTRLSIL.

The rearrangement uses TRBV5-4 and TRBJ1-4; D possibly corresponds to TRBD1 (5 bases). Germline V CDR1 and CDR2: SGHNT, YYREEE (reference sequence). V dropped 4 bases and J dropped 8 bases, with 18 bases sitting between them. The CDR3 has 15 residues. The CDR3 DNA reads as TGTGCCAGCAGCCGGCGGGGGGAAGGGGACGAAAAACTGTTTTTT. The encoded protein is CASSRRGEGDEKLFF.

In this sample, this clone turned up a few times. The chain joins TRBV7-2 to TRBJ2-7, with 7 bases identical to TRBD2. The CDR3 runs to 15 residues. The V gene's germline CDR1 is SGHTA and CDR2 FQGNSA. With 4 bases clipped from V and 7 bases from J, the junction kept 13 bases outside the gene matches. CDR3: CASSSSGTTPGEQYF. CDR3 nucleotide sequence: TGTGCCAGCAGCTCAAGCGGGACTACCCCTGGGGAGCAGTACTTC.

The V and J genes are TRBV6-1 and TRBJ2-2, with D perhaps matching TRBD1 (5 bases). V was clipped by 3 bases and J by 3 bases, with 8 bases between them. This CDR3 contains 14 residues. The germline V gene encodes CDR1 MNHNS and CDR2 SASEGT. CDR3 in amino acids: CASSEQGDTGELFF. CDR3 in DNA: TGTGCCAGCAGTGAGCAGGGTGACACCGGGGAGCTGTTTTTT.

The V gene is TRBV18, the J gene TRBJ1-5; TRBD1 aligns across 7 bases. CDR3 length equals 15 residues. Germline CDR1 KGHSH, CDR2 LQKENI. V was clipped by 4 bases and J by 5 bases; unmatched bases: 8. The CDR3 here is CASSRNRGDDQPQHF. In DNA form, the CDR3 reads TGTGCCAGCTCACGAAACAGGGGAGATGATCAGCCCCAGCATTTT.

The V gene is TRBV6-5, the J gene TRBJ1-6, with D perhaps matching TRBD1 (6 bases). Trimming removed 8 bases at V and 1 base at J, with 9 bases between. CDR3 length: 14 amino acids. The germline gives CDR1 MNHEY, CDR2 SVGAGI. CDR3 sequence reads: CASSGDSYNSPLHF. The CDR3, as DNA: TGTGCCAGCTCAGGGGATTCCTATAATTCACCCCTCCACTTT.

The rearrangement joins TRBV2 to TRBJ2-3, with 7 bases that match TRBD2. The CDR3 sequence is 13 residues long. Germline V lookup: CDR1 SNHLY, CDR2 FYNNEI. V lost 3 bases, J lost 4 bases, and 1 base stayed unmatched. The DNA for the CDR3 is TGTGCCAGCAGTGAGGGAGGGGCAGATACGCAGTATTTT. Translation gives CASSEGGADTQYF.

This clone appeared a single time. V gene TRBV11-2 combines with J gene TRBJ2-3, with D possibly being TRBD2 (6 bases). The CDR3 length is 16 residues. Germline V lookup: CDR1 SGHAT, CDR2 FQNNGV. The V and J ends lost 4 bases and 0 bases respectively, with 14 bases between them. CDR3 sequence: CASSSFSGYSTDTQYF. CDR3 sequence (DNA): TGTGCCAGCAGCTCCTTTAGCGGCTACAGCACAGATACGCAGTATTTT.

The table lists this clone with a few counts. V gene TRBV19 combines with J gene TRBJ1-5; 8 bases are shared with TRBD1. Germline V CDR1 and CDR2: LNHDA, SQIVND (reference sequence). The J segment lost 0 bases and the V segment lost 7 bases, leaving 5 bases of the junction unmatched. The CDR3 spans 15 residues. CDR3 protein: CASKGTGYSNQPQHF. DNA of the CDR3: TGTGCCAGTAAGGGGACAGGTTATAGCAATCAGCCCCAGCATTTT. The variable domain in full, with the rest retrieved from reference TRBV19 and TRBJ1-5, is DGGITQSPKYLFRKEGQNVTLSCEQNLNHDAMYWYRQDPGQGLRLIYYSQIVNDFQKGDIAEGYSVSREKKESFPLTVTSAQKNPTAFYLCASKGTGYSNQPQHFGDGTRLSIL.

This clone was counted only a few times. This chain connects TRBV9 to TRBJ2-1, with 12 bases matching TRBD2. V trimming: 3 bases; J trimming: 2 bases; junction bases outside the gene matches: 6. The CDR3 is 17 residues long. Germline CDR1 and CDR2: SGDLS and YYNGEE. The CDR3 DNA is TGTGCCAGCAGCGGAGGTGGACTAGCGGGACCCTACAATGAGCAGTTCTTC. Protein product: CASSGGGLAGPYNEQFF.

The chain uses TRBV7-2 and TRBJ1-2; weak D call: TRBD1 (5 bases). The V end was cut by 1 base, the J end by 8 bases, with 11 bases between. The germline gives CDR1 SGHTA, CDR2 FQGNSA. The CDR3 contains 13 residues. The CDR3 bases are TGTGCCAGCAGCTTAGACACGAAGGGGGGCTACACCTTC. Encoded protein: CASSLDTKGGYTF.

This clone has more than one count but fewer than ten. V and J are TRBV5-6 and TRBJ1-1; a possible D gene is TRBD1 (5 bases). V was shortened by 3 bases and J by 1 base, with 13 bases between the two germline ends. Germline values: CDR1 SGHDT, CDR2 YYEEEE. The CDR3 contains 15 residues. The CDR3 reads CASSSSGRRNTEAFF. The CDR3 nucleotides are TGTGCCAGCAGCTCGTCAGGGAGGAGGAACACTGAAGCTTTCTTT.

V usage is TRBV7-2 and J usage is TRBJ2-1; D may be TRBD2 (6 bases). Germline V gene lookup returns CDR1 SGHTA and CDR2 FQGNSA. This CDR3 comprises 16 residues. The V end was cut by 5 bases, the J end by 0 bases, with 14 bases between. The CDR3 DNA sequence: TGTGCCAGCAGCCCTAGCGCAGCTAGCTCCTACAATGAGCAGTTCTTC. It encodes CASSPSAASSYNEQFF.

The chain uses TRBV2 and TRBJ2-3; the D is unclear. V lost 11 bases to trimming and J lost 0 bases, with 9 bases between them. Germline lookup yields CDR1 SNHLY and CDR2 FYNNEI. The CDR3 spans 12 residues. The CDR3 reads CAPRPSTDTQYF. The DNA of the CDR3 is TGTGCCCCGCGCCCTAGCACAGATACGCAGTATTTT.

This chain uses TRBV11-1 with TRBJ2-2, with TRBD1 matching 7 bases. Germline CDR1 and CDR2: SGHAT and FQDESV (reference sequence). The V gene end was trimmed by 4 bases and the J gene end by 7 bases; junction bases not matched to a gene: 15. The CDR3 is 17 amino acids. CDR3 bases: TGTGCCAGCAGCTACCGACGACAGGGTATGGGAATCGGGGAGCTGTTTTTT. Protein product: CASSYRRQGMGIGELFF.

The rearrangement uses TRBV6-6 and TRBJ1-5; D not resolved. V lost 0 bases to trimming and J lost 7 bases, with 7 bases between them. The germline V gene encodes CDR1 MNHNY and CDR2 SVGAGI (reference sequence). This CDR3 is built from 13 residues. CDR3 sequence reads: CASSYSLSQPQHF. The CDR3 region has the DNA TGTGCCAGCAGTTACTCGTTGAGCCAGCCCCAGCATTTT.

About this clone itself: A read error may account for a junction end that differs from germline. The chain combines TRBV7-9 with TRBJ1-1; a weak D match, TRBD1 (5 bases). This CDR3 is built from 16 residues. Looked up from germline, CDR1 is SEHNR and CDR2 is FQNEAQ (reference sequence). The CDR3 is CSSSPGWAGMNTEAFF. DNA for the CDR3: TGTTCCAGCAGCCCAGGCTGGGCAGGGATGAACACTGAAGCTTTCTTT.